The rows below give T cell receptor beta chains drawn from one sample of a study of long-term antiretroviral therapy in people with HIV. Assay: immunoSEQ multiplex PCR; the TCRdb copy retains only in-frame clones and omits some. The sample lists around 20,000 clones; 76% were seen once. Sequenced here: unsorted PBMCs, sampled 0.5 years before starting antiretroviral therapy. These receptors were taken from a young man with HIV. Each CDR3 is given with its conserved first and last residue. D genes are given only for firm matches. Only part of the rows carry a size: once, few, many, or a class if the clone is expanded.

V	size	D	J	CDR3	DNA
TRBV4-3	.	.	TRBJ2-3	CASSQDREGTDTQYF	TGCGCCAGCAGCCAAGACAGGGAGGGCACAGATACGCAGTATTTT
TRBV4-1	.	TRBD1	TRBJ2-7	CASSLSPGTGDEQYF	TGCGCCAGCAGCCTCTCTCCCGGGACAGGGGACGAGCAGTACTTC
TRBV27	once	.	TRBJ1-2	CASSPRQATSFNYGYTF	TGTGCCAGCAGCCCGAGGCAGGCCACTTCCTTTAACTATGGCTACACCTTC
TRBV27	.	.	TRBJ2-7	CASSLGFSYEQYF	TGTGCCAGCAGTTTAGGGTTCTCCTACGAGCAGTACTTC
TRBV9	.	.	TRBJ2-1	CASSLPSTGPSIDEQFF	TGTGCCAGCAGCCTTCCTTCTACAGGCCCCTCGATCGATGAGCAGTTCTTC
TRBV18	.	.	TRBJ2-1	CASSPTSYNEQFF	TGTGCCAGCTCACCTACTTCCTACAATGAGCAGTTCTTC
TRBV7-6	.	.	TRBJ1-1	CASSLGGRNTEAFF	TGTGCCAGCAGCTTAGGGGGGAGGAACACTGAAGCTTTCTTT
TRBV6-5	.	.	TRBJ2-7	CASSYSSRNEQYF	TGTGCCAGCAGTTACTCCTCAAGGAACGAGCAGTACTTC
TRBV4-3	.	TRBD2	TRBJ2-7	CASSQGLAYEQYF	TGCGCCAGCAGCCAGGGACTAGCCTACGAGCAGTACTTC
TRBV4-3	.	TRBD2	TRBJ2-3	CASSPRLAGGPDTQYF	TGCGCCAGCAGCCCCAGACTAGCGGGAGGGCCGGATACGCAGTATTTT
TRBV5-1	.	TRBD1	TRBJ1-1	CASSTGGMNTEAFF	TGCGCCAGCAGCACAGGGGGCATGAACACTGAAGCTTTCTTT